The rows below give T cell receptor beta chains drawn from one sample of a study of T cell clones after liver transplantation. Libraries were prepared by immunoSEQ multiplex PCR; TCRdb keeps only in-frame clonotypes and omits some of them. Here the sample spans about 15,000 clones, around nine tenths being singletons. Sample: CD8+ T cells from blood, taken before liver transplant. These receptors were obtained from a human donor who received a liver transplant. Each CDR3 is given with its conserved first and last residue. D genes are given only for firm matches. Rows may omit the clone size; those that give it use once, few, many or a size class.

TRBV7-9	.	TRBD2	TRBJ2-1	17	CASSPTRGLAGPNEQFF	TGTGCCAGCAGCCCCACTCGGGGGCTAGCGGGACCCAATGAGCAGTTCTTC
TRBV13	.	TRBD2	TRBJ2-3	16	CASSLGAGGLPDTQYF	TGTGCCAGCAGCTTAGGGGCGGGAGGGTTACCAGATACGCAGTATTTT
TRBV9	once	.	TRBJ2-7	13	CASSVSSGFEQYF	TGTGCCAGCAGCGTTTCCAGCGGTTTCGAGCAGTACTTC
TRBV2	.	.	TRBJ2-2	13	CARDGINTGELFF	TGTGCCAGGGACGGAATTAACACCGGGGAGCTGTTTTTT
TRBV9	.	.	TRBJ2-1	15	CASSVAGDIYNEQFF	TGTGCCAGCAGCGTAGCAGGGGACATATACAATGAGCAGTTCTTC
TRBV7-2	.	TRBD2	TRBJ2-7	16	CASSRPGGGSSYEQYF	TGTGCCAGCAGCCGACCAGGCGGCGGGAGCTCCTACGAGCAGTACTTC
TRBV9	.	TRBD2	TRBJ2-7	13	CASSVASGVEQYF	TGTGCCAGCAGCGTAGCTAGCGGGGTTGAGCAGTACTTC
TRBV5-8	.	TRBD1	TRBJ2-7	14	CASRPGTGGSEQYF	TGTGCCAGCAGACCCGGGACAGGGGGCTCCGAGCAGTACTTC
TRBV7-9	.	TRBD2	TRBJ2-3	16	CASSTRTSGNPDTQYF	TGTGCCAGCAGCACCCGGACTAGCGGGAACCCAGATACGCAGTATTTT
TRBV15	.	.	TRBJ2-7	12	CATSRSTAEQYF	TGTGCCACCAGCAGATCTACGGCCGAGCAGTACTTC
TRBV6-5	.	TRBD2	TRBJ2-7	13	CASSGGRAYEQYF	TGTGCCAGCAGTGGCGGGAGGGCCTACGAGCAGTACTTC
TRBV18	.	.	TRBJ1-4	15	CASSPTEATNEKLFF	TGTGCCAGCTCTCCCACTGAGGCAACTAATGAAAAACTGTTTTTT
TRBV7-5	.	.	TRBJ1-2	13	CARLSDRAVGYTF	TGTGCCAGACTCTCCGACAGGGCAGTTGGCTACACCTTC
TRBV5-6	.	TRBD2	TRBJ2-1	16	CASSQGLAGGWNEQFF	TGTGCCAGCAGCCAGGGACTAGCGGGAGGTTGGAATGAGCAGTTCTTC
TRBV5-5	.	TRBD1	TRBJ2-7	15	CASSLEDRGGYEQYF	TGTGCCAGCAGCTTGGAGGACAGGGGAGGCTACGAGCAGTACTTC
TRBV7-3	.	TRBD2	TRBJ2-2	18	CASSLWGAGGPDTGELFF	TGTGCCAGCAGCTTATGGGGAGCGGGAGGGCCGGACACCGGGGAGCTGTTTTTT
TRBV5-1	.	.	TRBJ2-7	13	CASSWALGYEQYF	TGCGCCAGCAGCTGGGCCCTCGGCTACGAGCAGTACTTC
TRBV4-1	once	.	TRBJ2-1	16	CASSQTPPGGGNEQFF	TGCGCCAGCAGCCAGACCCCCCCAGGGGGGGGCAATGAGCAGTTCTTC
TRBV30	.	.	TRBJ2-3	13	CAWSVTHTDTQYF	TGTGCCTGGAGTGTAACTCACACAGATACGCAGTATTTT
TRBV19	once	TRBD2	TRBJ2-7	15	CASSTADSGAYEQYF	TGTGCCAGTAGTACCGCGGATAGCGGGGCCTACGAGCAGTACTTC
TRBV7-9	.	TRBD2	TRBJ2-3	16	CASSLRGLAATDTQYF	TGTGCCAGCAGCTTAAGGGGACTAGCGGCCACAGATACGCAGTATTTT
TRBV27	.	TRBD1	TRBJ1-2	14	CASSVQGGPYGYTF	TGTGCCAGCAGTGTACAGGGGGGACCCTATGGCTACACCTTC
TRBV7-3	.	TRBD2	TRBJ2-7	15	CASSLWGTSSYEQYF	TGTGCCAGCAGCTTATGGGGGACTAGCTCATACGAGCAGTACTTC
TRBV19	.	.	TRBJ1-4	13	CASSARETEKLFF	TGTGCCAGTAGTGCCCGGGAGACTGAAAAACTGTTTTTT
TRBV7-3	.	TRBD1	TRBJ2-1	15	CASSLNRGLYNEQFF	TGTGCCAGCAGCCTTAACAGGGGGCTTTACAATGAGCAGTTCTTC
TRBV6-5	.	TRBD1	TRBJ1-2	13	CASSRGGTDGYTF	TGTGCCAGCAGTAGGGGGGGGACAGATGGCTACACCTTC
TRBV14	.	.	TRBJ2-1	13	CASSQDRDNEQFF	TGTGCCAGCAGCCAAGACCGGGACAATGAGCAGTTCTTC
TRBV27	.	TRBD2	TRBJ2-1	15	CASSEPSGSYNEQFF	TGTGCCAGCAGCGAACCTAGCGGCTCCTACAATGAGCAGTTCTTC
TRBV4-1	.	.	TRBJ1-3	15	CASSPGTVSGNTIYF	TGCGCCAGCAGCCCCGGGACCGTCTCTGGAAACACCATATATTTT
TRBV27	.	.	TRBJ1-6	13	CASSFGAGSPLHF	TGTGCCAGCAGTTTCGGGGCGGGCTCACCCCTCCACTTT
TRBV7-9	.	.	TRBJ1-1	13	CASSFSGGAEAFF	TGTGCCAGCAGCTTTTCAGGAGGCGCTGAAGCTTTCTTT
TRBV28	.	.	TRBJ2-7	14	CASSDRRISYEQYF	TGTGCCAGCAGCGACCGTAGGATTAGCTACGAGCAGTACTTC
TRBV27	.	.	TRBJ2-2	13	CASSLRVAGELFF	TGTGCCAGCAGTTTGAGGGTTGCCGGGGAGCTGTTTTTT
TRBV7-8	.	.	TRBJ2-3	17	CASSLTTRRDPTDTQYF	TGTGCCAGCAGCTTAACAACGAGGCGGGACCCCACAGATACGCAGTATTTT
TRBV7-9	once	.	TRBJ1-2	15	CASSPQGNRHYGYTF	TGTGCCAGCAGCCCCCAGGGAAACAGGCACTATGGCTACACCTTC
TRBV29-1	.	TRBD2	TRBJ2-3	19	CSVEEWLAGVVALTDTQYF	TGCAGCGTTGAAGAGTGGCTAGCGGGAGTGGTTGCATTGACAGATACGCAGTATTTT
TRBV11-2	.	.	TRBJ2-1	13	CASSLLESPEQFF	TGTGCCAGCAGCTTACTAGAATCCCCTGAGCAGTTCTTC
TRBV6-5	few	TRBD2	TRBJ2-7	14	CASSYPGLANEQYF	TGTGCCAGCAGTTATCCGGGACTAGCTAACGAGCAGTACTTC
TRBV6-1	.	.	TRBJ1-1	13	CASSPRLGAKAFF	TGTGCCAGCAGTCCCCGGTTGGGGGCGAAGGCTTTCTTT
TRBV7-9	.	.	TRBJ1-5	13	CASSLDSSQPQHF	TGTGCCAGCAGCTTAGACAGCTCACAGCCCCAGCATTTT
TRBV7-9	.	.	TRBJ1-2	13	CASSRGNSYGYTF	TGTGCCAGCAGCAGAGGGAACAGCTATGGCTACACCTTC
TRBV4-3	.	.	TRBJ2-5	17	CASSQDWSISLQETQYF	TGCGCCAGCAGCCAAGATTGGAGCATTTCCCTCCAAGAGACCCAGTACTTC
TRBV14	once	.	TRBJ1-3	12	CASSQAGNTIYF	TGTGCCAGCAGCCAAGCCGGAAACACCATATATTTT
TRBV11-3	.	.	TRBJ1-1	15	CASSLEHIRGTEAFF	TGTGCCAGCAGCTTAGAGCACATTCGAGGTACTGAAGCTTTCTTT
TRBV7-9	.	.	TRBJ1-1	11	CASSLGLGAFF	TGTGCCAGCAGCCTTGGCCTTGGAGCTTTCTTT
TRBV30	.	.	TRBJ2-3	15	CAWSVGASGTDTQYF	TGTGCCTGGAGTGTAGGGGCTAGCGGCACAGATACGCAGTATTTT
TRBV5-6	.	.	TRBJ2-1	13	CASSSGRGDEQFF	TGTGCCAGCAGCTCGGGGAGGGGGGATGAGCAGTTCTTC
TRBV19	.	.	TRBJ2-1	15	CASSIQGGSYNEQFF	TGTGCCAGTAGTATACAGGGGGGGTCCTACAATGAGCAGTTCTTC